This T cell receptor (beta chain) was profiled in a study of blood T cell repertoires in COVID-19. Sequencing was performed with immunoSEQ multiplex PCR; in TCRdb, only in-frame clones are kept and a portion is missing. Of 290,000 or so clones listed, 90% are singletons. CDR3 size: 17 residues. J lost 0 bases, V lost 5 bases, and 10 bases had no gene match. Germline V gene sequence: CDR1 MDHEN, CDR2 SYDVKM. The specimen sequenced was PBMCs or T cells enriched from blood (not recorded which). The receptor was isolated from a woman aged 18-29 years with acute COVID-19. The chain carries TRBV28 and TRBJ2-1, with 7 bases fitting TRBD2. The CDR3 nucleotides are TGTGCCAGCAGTAGCGGCAGCGGGATAAGCTCCTACAATGAGCAGTTCTTC. Protein: CASSSGSGISSYNEQFF.